This TCR beta chain was sequenced during a study of blood T cells in healthy people across ages. Study overall: Using template switching, researchers captured about one barcoded beta molecule for each two T cells. Broader study findings: Donors of long life had a larger count of naive CD4+ cells and greater diversity than aged donors.

Through a sample-barcoded 5' primer and a J-beta primer mix, a second PCR was run for 7 to 11 cycles. TCRdb itself ran the 5' RACE reads through MiXCR, one entry per CDR3 protein. The data hold about 1.6 million distinct CDR3 sequences, with about 31% observed a single time. This clonotype turned up a few times. Its antigen is unidentified. This CDR3 spans 14 amino acids. The V segment lost 4 bases and the J segment 3 bases; nucleotides outside the gene matches: 3. The germline gives CDR1 MNHEY, CDR2 SMNVEV (reference sequence). This sequence originates from a woman in her 30s in good health. The sample comprised blood. The chain joins TRBV27 to TRBJ2-7; 10 nucleotides agree with TRBD2. The DNA of the CDR3 is TGTGCCAGCAGTTGGACTAGCGGTTACTACGAGCAGTACTTC. It translates to CASSWTSGYYEQYF.